The rows below give T cell receptor beta chains drawn from one sample of a study of cytomegalovirus exposure and HLA in healthy donors. Assay used: immunoSEQ multiplex PCR; TCRdb lists only in-frame clones, some missing. Among 200,000 to 250,000 clones listed, about 89% were seen once. Sequencing was performed on PBMCs. Receptors originate from a woman younger than 30 in good health and CMV-seronegative. Each CDR3 is given with its conserved first and last residue. A D gene is named only where the DNA matches it firmly. Clone sizes are given selectively: once, few, many, or a class where the clone is expanded.

D gene | clone size | J gene | V gene | CDR3 DNA | CDR3 protein
. | . | TRBJ1-4 | TRBV4-1 | TGCGCCAGCAGCCAAGCCCCGGGATATGATGAAAAACTGTTTTTT | CASSQAPGYDEKLFF
TRBD2 | . | TRBJ2-4 | TRBV11-3 | TGTGCCAGCAGCTTAATCAGCGGGAGAGGAAACATTCAGTACTTC | CASSLISGRGNIQYF
. | . | TRBJ1-2 | TRBV2 | TGTGCCAGCAGTAGACTACCTAACTATGGCTACACCTTC | CASSRLPNYGYTF
. | . | TRBJ2-1 | TRBV2 | TGTGCCAGCAGCGAAAAGGGGATCAGACTAGCCTACAATGAGCAGTTCTTC | CASSEKGIRLAYNEQFF
. | . | TRBJ1-2 | TRBV5-1 | TGCGCCAGCAGCTTGGCCCCGGGTAACTATGGCTACACCTTC | CASSLAPGNYGYTF
. | once | TRBJ2-3 | TRBV4-3 | TGCGCCAGCAGCCAAGATTCCGGTTGGAGGACGCAGTATTTT | CASSQDSGWRTQYF
TRBD2 | . | TRBJ2-3 | TRBV9 | TGTGCCAGCGTCCCCGGGACTAGCGGACCAGATACGCAGTATTTT | CASVPGTSGPDTQYF
. | . | TRBJ1-3 | TRBV5-1 | TGCGCCAGCAGCTCCGACAGCTCTGGAAACACCATATATTTT | CASSSDSSGNTIYF
TRBD1 | . | TRBJ2-5 | TRBV7-2 | TGTGCCAGCAGCTTAATGAGACAGGGGGTGGGGGAGACCCAGTACTTC | CASSLMRQGVGETQYF
TRBD2 | . | TRBJ2-1 | TRBV5-1 | TGCGCCAGCAGCTTGGGGGCTAGCGGGAGCGATGAGCAGTTCTTC | CASSLGASGSDEQFF
. | . | TRBJ2-1 | TRBV6-5 | TGTGCCAGCAGTTACCGGCTCGGCGGAGGTGAGCAGTTCTTC | CASSYRLGGGEQFF
. | . | TRBJ1-1 | TRBV7-2 | TGTGCCAGCAGCTTATGGGCGGGGGACCGTGAAGCTTTCTTT | CASSLWAGDREAFF
TRBD2 | once | TRBJ2-7 | TRBV9 | TGTGCCAGCAGCGTAGGGAGCCCCGGGGAGGGTCAGTACTTC | CASSVGSPGEGQYF
. | . | TRBJ2-3 | TRBV29-1 | TGCAGCGTTGAAGGGGGACAATCAGATACGCAGTATTTT | CSVEGGQSDTQYF
. | . | TRBJ2-5 | TRBV6-5 | TGTGCCAGCAGTTACTCGACAGGGCGGGGAGAGACCCAGTACTTC | CASSYSTGRGETQYF
. | . | TRBJ2-7 | TRBV6-5 | TGTGCCAGCAGTTATGAGGGCTGGGGCGAGCAGTACTTC | CASSYEGWGEQYF
TRBD2 | . | TRBJ2-2 | TRBV5-1 | TGCGCCAGCACCAAGACTAGCGGGGGTTTCACCGGGGAGCTGTTTTTT | CASTKTSGGFTGELFF
TRBD1 | . | TRBJ1-1 | TRBV2 | TGTGCCAGCAGGGATGGACAGGGCACTGAAGCTTTCTTT | CASRDGQGTEAFF
. | . | TRBJ2-5 | TRBV10-3 | TGTGCCATCAGTCCCGAGGACTCGGGTGAGACCCAGTACTTC | CAISPEDSGETQYF
TRBD2 | . | TRBJ2-5 | TRBV5-4 | TGTGCCAGCAGCCGGGCCGGGGGGTCCCAAGAGACCCAGTACTTC | CASSRAGGSQETQYF
TRBD2 | few | TRBJ2-7 | TRBV2 | TGTGCCAGCAGTGAAGAGTGGGGGACTAGCGGGAGCGAGCAGTACTTC | CASSEEWGTSGSEQYF
. | . | TRBJ1-4 | TRBV11-3 | TGTGCCAGCAGCACCATTAGCGTAGCAACTAATGAAAAACTGTTTTTT | CASSTISVATNEKLFF